In its sample, the clone carrying this T cell receptor (beta chain) was seen a few times. The authors' processing: Nucleated cell counts were estimated from reference gene primer amplification. The assay was immunoSEQ multiplex PCR, and TCRdb's table has in-frame clones only and misses some. That table gives V, J and clone size, and the DNA gave D and trimming. The table records roughly 200,000 clones, around 86% of them present only once. In Seattle, patients joined the study during active infection and were tracked longitudinally. This sample stems from a study of blood T cell repertoires in COVID-19. In the study overall: COVID-19 samples from acute and convalescent phases originated in the United States, Italy and Spain. In each case, the material was cDNA or gDNA derived from T cells, B-cell-depleted T cells, or PBMCs.

Germline CDR1 is MDHEN and CDR2 is SYDVKM. The CDR3 is 15 residues long. Germline trimming cut 5 bases from V and 5 bases from J; bases unmatched to any gene: 9. The sequence was collected from a woman aged 80 or older with COVID-19, enrolled during active disease. Sample: peripheral blood. V is TRBV28 and J is TRBJ2-5; 9 bases align to TRBD1. This CDR3 is CASSRGTGLSETQYF. The CDR3 DNA reads as TGTGCCAGCAGTCGTGGGACAGGGTTATCTGAGACCCAGTACTTC.